This TCR beta chain was sequenced during a study of CD8 T cells in Susac syndrome. With 3 bases removed from V and 2 bases from J, the gap between germline ends came to 12 bases. This CDR3 comprises 15 residues. Per germline, CDR1 KGHDR and CDR2 SFDVKD. With random hexamers, reverse transcription was performed on about 0.45 to 1 ug of RNA. TCRdb reprocessed the immunoSEQ multiplex PCR reads with MiXCR, giving one entry per CDR3 protein. Counted here are about 180,000 distinct CDR3 sequences, approximately 94% occurring once; the ten biggest clones make up under 0.095%. This sequence originates from a human donor with multiple sclerosis. The chain is built from TRBV24-1 and TRBJ2-5, with D possibly matching TRBD2 (6 bases). The sample comprised CD4+ T cells from PBMCs. CDR3: CATSDGGKGQETQYF. The CDR3 DNA sequence: TGTGCCACCAGTGATGGAGGGAAAGGACAAGAGACCCAGTACTTC.